These 26 T cell receptor beta chains were sequenced from one sample in a study of CD4 T cells in relation to SARS-CoV-2 and coronaviruses listed by TCRdb under 2021. Library creation used the immunoSEQ multiplex PCR assay. In its TCRdb copy, this immuneACCESS table keeps in-frame sequences only and misses some clones. Where compared with another copy, unresolved V genes explain less than half of these, and the others have no known cause. The table for this sample lists approximately 50,000 clones; about 92% of them were counted only once. The ten largest clones represent around 0.43% of the sample. The material sequenced was naive CD4+ T cells from PBMCs. This sample's cell subset or site label indicates: naive CD4+ T cells isolated by negative enrichment. The receptor set was obtained from an adult with COVID-19.

The CDR3 DNA follows: TGTGCCAGTACCCCACCGAGGGCAAACTGGTATGGCTACACCTTC. Its translation: CASTPPRANWYGYTF. This chain uses TRBV19 with TRBJ1-2; D is uncertain. Germline CDR1 LNHDA, CDR2 SQIVND (reference sequence). Trimming took 7 bases from V and 5 from J, leaving 20 bases between them. The CDR3 spans 15 residues.

The chain combines TRBV10-3 with TRBJ2-1; 8 nucleotides align to TRBD2. CDR3 length: 13 amino acids. The germline V gene encodes CDR1 ENHRY and CDR2 SYGVKD. With 2 bases clipped from V and 11 bases from J, the junction kept 5 bases outside the gene matches. CDR3 in amino acids: CAISETGRGKQFF. The CDR3 coding sequence is TGTGCCATCAGTGAGACCGGGAGGGGAAAGCAGTTCTTC.

Here the CDR3 DNA reads TGTGCCTGGAATCCGGGAGCCAAGACGCAGTATTTT. Translating gives CAWNPGAKTQYF. The chain joins TRBV30 to TRBJ2-3; possible D gene TRBD2, 6 bases. Trimming removed 4 bases at V and 9 bases at J, with 14 bases between. The CDR3 sequence is 12 residues long. Germline CDR1 is GTSNPN and CDR2 is SVGIG (reference sequence).

The sample holds a few counts of this clone. V is TRBV28 and J is TRBJ1-3, with TRBD1 identical over 7 bases. Germline assignment: CDR1 MDHEN and CDR2 SYDVKM. V lost 3 bases and J lost 0; bases outside the gene matches: 8. This CDR3 is 17 amino acids long. CDR3 in DNA: TGTGCCAGCAGTTTCCTCCGACAGGGCGACTCTGGAAACACCATATATTTT. As protein: CASSFLRQGDSGNTIYF.

The J gene is TRBJ2-3, the V gene TRBV6-4; no firm D call. The germline V gene encodes CDR1 MRHNA and CDR2 SNTAGT. Trimming cost V 6 bases and J 11 bases, with 6 bases left between them. The CDR3 contains 9 residues. This CDR3 is CASRSEQYF. The CDR3 nucleotides read TGTGCCAGCAGGTCGGAGCAGTATTTT.

This chain joins TRBV2 and TRBJ2-7; D might be TRBD1 (7 bases). Germline CDR1 reads SNHLY; CDR2 reads FYNNEI. The CDR3 is 16 amino acids. Between the trimmed V and J ends, which lost 2 bases and 5 bases, there was a span of 19 bases. The CDR3 reads CASSESPRGRGDEQYF. For the CDR3, the DNA is TGTGCCAGCAGTGAATCCCCACGGGGCAGGGGGGACGAGCAGTACTTC.

The rearrangement joins TRBV7-8 to TRBJ2-5; 8 bases are a match to TRBD2. V was pared by 2 bases and J by 4 bases, with 6 bases of the junction left unmatched. Germline V gene data show CDR1 as SGHVS and CDR2 as FQNEAQ. The CDR3 is 15 amino acids. Written as DNA, the CDR3 is TGTGCCAGCAGCTTACAGCGGGAGAGGGTAGAGACCCAGTACTTC. Its protein is CASSLQRERVETQYF.

The rearrangement uses TRBV3-1 (or the pseudogene TRBV3-2) and TRBJ2-5; D unclear. The CDR3 length is 17 residues. Per the germline V gene, CDR1 is LGHDT and CDR2 is YNNKEL (reference sequence). The germline V and J ends were trimmed by 1 base and 2 bases, with 17 bases remaining between them. In nucleotides, the CDR3 is TGTGCCAGCAGCCAAGCGGTAACAGCCGATTTTCAAGAGACCCAGTACTTC. Translating it yields CASSQAVTADFQETQYF.

The chain has TRBV18 and TRBJ1-1, with 8 nucleotides matching TRBD1. Germline V gene data show CDR1 as KGHSH and CDR2 as LQKENI. This CDR3 contains 13 residues. Losses at the gene ends were 5 bases for V and 5 bases for J; bases not matched to a gene: 4. The CDR3 DNA reads TGTGCCAGCTCAAGGCAGGGGGCGACTGAAGCTTTCTTT. Translating gives CASSRQGATEAFF. Looking up the rest from reference TRBV18 and TRBJ1-1 gives the full variable domain: NAGVMQNPRHLVRRRGQEARLRCSPMKGHSHVYWYRQLPEEGLKFMVYLQKENIIDESGMPKERFSAEFPKEGPSILRIQQVVRGDSAAYFCASSRQGATEAFFGQGTRLTVV.

This chain links TRBV4-1 with TRBJ2-1; 16 bases are shared with TRBD2. The germline V gene encodes CDR1 MGHRA and CDR2 YSYEKL. The CDR3 is made up of 16 amino acids. Trimming cost V 4 bases and J 8 bases; bases outside gene matches: 5. The CDR3 loop reads CASSPPGLAGGDEQFF. For the CDR3, the DNA is TGCGCCAGCAGCCCCCCGGGACTAGCGGGAGGGGATGAGCAGTTCTTC.

The chain links TRBV5-5 to TRBJ2-5; maybe TRBD2 (5 bases). From germline, CDR1 is SGHKS and CDR2 YYEKEE (reference sequence). The CDR3 is made up of 14 amino acids. Trimming cost V 4 bases and J 4 bases, with 14 bases left between them. CDR3 nucleotide sequence: TGTGCCAGCAGCCTCCAGTTAGGAGGAGAGACCCAGTACTTC. This sequence encodes CASSLQLGGETQYF. Full variable domain (remainder filled in from reference TRBV5-5 and TRBJ2-5): DAGVTQSPTHLIKTRGQQVTLRCSPISGHKSVSWYQQVLGQGPQFIFQYYEKEERGRGNFPDRFSARQFPNYSSELNVNALLLGDSALYLCASSLQLGGETQYFGPGTRLLVL.

The chain recombines TRBV24-1 with TRBJ1-5; the D is unclear. V lost 4 bases and J 4 bases, leaving 4 bases between the germline ends. The length of the CDR3 is 12 residues. Germline V gene lookup returns CDR1 KGHDR and CDR2 SFDVKD. The CDR3 sequence: CATSDQNQPQHF. The CDR3 DNA sequence: TGTGCCACCAGTGACCAAAATCAGCCCCAGCATTTT.

V gene TRBV7-9 combines with J gene TRBJ1-4; maybe TRBD1 (6 bases). Trimming cost V 1 base and J 3 bases, with 9 bases left between them. From germline, CDR1 is SEHNR and CDR2 FQNEAQ (reference sequence). This CDR3 region has 15 residues. CDR3 sequence: CASSLDRASNEKLFF. The CDR3 nucleotides are TGTGCCAGCAGCTTAGACAGGGCGTCTAATGAAAAACTGTTTTTT.

The V and J genes are TRBV19 and TRBJ1-5; a possible D gene is TRBD1 (5 bases). This CDR3 is built from 16 residues. Germline CDR1 is LNHDA and CDR2 is SQIVND (reference sequence). Trimming took off 5 bases at V and 0 bases at J, with 14 bases between the two ends. CDR3 DNA: TGTGCCAGTAGTTTTTTACCCGGGACTAGCAATCAGCCCCAGCATTTT. Translation gives CASSFLPGTSNQPQHF.

The chain has TRBV28 and TRBJ1-2; D gene unclear. Per the germline V gene, CDR1 is MDHEN and CDR2 is SYDVKM. This CDR3 has 12 residues. V was clipped by 5 bases and J by 5 bases, with 9 bases between them. The CDR3 nucleotides read TGTGCCAGCAGTCCCCTCATATATGGCTACACCTTC. Protein product: CASSPLIYGYTF.

This clone was counted a single time. CDR3 sequence: CASSPRTGSTDTQYF. DNA for the CDR3: TGTGCCAGCAGCCCTAGGACAGGGAGCACAGATACGCAGTATTTT. The chain joins TRBV5-4 to TRBJ2-3; 8 nucleotides agree with TRBD1. This CDR3 has 15 residues. CDR1 and CDR2 (germline): SGHNT, YYREEE (reference sequence). The trim removed 4 bases at V and 0 bases at J, leaving 4 bases unmatched.

V and J are TRBV18 and TRBJ2-7; D possibly corresponds to TRBD2 (5 bases). The germline gives CDR1 KGHSH, CDR2 LQKENI. CDR3 length: 14 residues. The germline V and J ends were trimmed by 3 bases and 4 bases, with 13 bases remaining between them. The CDR3, as DNA: TGTGCCAGCTCACCGTCCCGGGAAAGGTACGAGCAGTACTTC. Its protein product is CASSPSRERYEQYF.

The chain is built from TRBV18 and TRBJ2-2; 11 bases fit TRBD2. The CDR3 consists of 16 residues. The germline CDR1 and CDR2 sequences are KGHSH and LQKENI. J lost 1 base, V lost 4 bases, and 2 bases had no gene match. In DNA, the CDR3 is TGTGCCAGCTCACTGGGACTAGCGGTGAACACCGGGGAGCTGTTTTTT. Its protein product is CASSLGLAVNTGELFF.

The CDR3 region is CASSLGQPSSYNSPLHF. Here the CDR3 DNA reads TGTGCCAGCAGTTTAGGACAGCCGAGCTCCTATAATTCACCCCTCCACTTT. The chain carries TRBV28 and TRBJ1-6, with D possibly TRBD1 on 6 matching bases. V was trimmed by 2 bases and J by 0 bases, leaving 11 bases between them. This CDR3 spans 17 amino acids. Per the germline V gene, CDR1 is MDHEN and CDR2 is SYDVKM.

V and J are TRBV7-3 and TRBJ2-7; 9 nucleotides line up with TRBD1. Germline V CDR1 and CDR2: SGHTA, FQGTGA. The V and J ends lost 5 bases and 5 bases, in that order; junction bases with no gene match: 10. This CDR3 spans 15 amino acids. This chain's CDR3 is CASSPTGTGTNEQYF. The CDR3 nucleotides read TGTGCCAGCAGCCCCACCGGGACAGGGACGAACGAGCAGTACTTC. The variable domain in full, completed from reference TRBV7-3 and TRBJ2-7, reads GAGVSQTPSNKVTEKGKYVELRCDPISGHTALYWYRQSLGQGPEFLIYFQGTGAADDSGLPNDRFFAVRPEGSVSTLKIQRTERGDSAVYLCASSPTGTGTNEQYFGPGTRLTVT.

The chain recombines TRBV19 with TRBJ2-7, with TRBD2 matching over 9 bases. Unmatched junction bases numbered 9, after V lost 6 bases and J lost 3 bases. Per germline, CDR1 LNHDA and CDR2 SQIVND (reference sequence). There are 15 residues in the CDR3. CDR3 bases: TGTGCCAGTAGAACGACTAGCGGAGCTAGCTACGAGCAGTACTTC. It translates to CASRTTSGASYEQYF. The variable domain in full, completed from reference TRBV19 and TRBJ2-7, reads DGGITQSPKYLFRKEGQNVTLSCEQNLNHDAMYWYRQDPGQGLRLIYYSQIVNDFQKGDIAEGYSVSREKKESFPLTVTSAQKNPTAFYLCASRTTSGASYEQYFGPGTRLTVT.

About this clone itself: The same CDR3 also results from other DNA sequences found in this sample. The chain uses TRBV5-1 and TRBJ1-2; D possibly corresponds to TRBD1 (6 bases). Germline V gene sequence: CDR1 SGHRS, CDR2 YFSETQ. Trimming took off 8 bases at V and 2 bases at J, with 10 bases between the two ends. The CDR3 is 12 residues long. The CDR3 DNA is TGCGCCAGTTCTACAGGGAACTATGGCTACACCTTC. It codes for CASSTGNYGYTF.

The chain uses TRBV7-9 and TRBJ2-7; D could derive from TRBD1 or TRBD2 (5 bases each). CDR1 is SEHNR, CDR2 FQNEAQ, per germline (reference sequence). V was shortened by 5 bases and J by 2 bases, with 13 bases between the two germline ends. The CDR3 runs to 14 residues. CDR3 in DNA: TGTGCCAGCAGCCTAGGACAACTAGCCTACGAGCAGTACTTC. Its translation is CASSLGQLAYEQYF.

The chain uses TRBV15 and TRBJ2-7; 14 nucleotides match TRBD2. Germline values: CDR1 LNHNV, CDR2 YYDKDF (reference sequence). The CDR3 is made up of 17 amino acids. The trim removed 1 base at V and 5 bases at J, leaving 7 bases unmatched. CDR3 bases: TGTGCCACCAGCAGAGGAGGACTAGCGGGAGGTCTCAACGAGCAGTACTTC. Translating it yields CATSRGGLAGGLNEQYF.

The chain couples TRBV19 to TRBJ2-7; 8 bases match TRBD2. CDR3 length: 12 residues. J gave up 2 bases and V 6 bases, and 0 bases lay outside the gene matches. The germline gives CDR1 LNHDA, CDR2 SQIVND (reference sequence). As DNA, the CDR3 is TGTGCCAGTAGGGGACTAGCCTACGAGCAGTACTTC. Amino acids: CASRGLAYEQYF.

The chain recombines TRBV6-5 with TRBJ2-7; TRBD2 agrees at 9 bases. The V gene's germline CDR1 is MNHEY and CDR2 SVGAGI. Losses at the gene ends were 2 bases for V and 5 bases for J; bases not matched to a gene: 4. CDR3 length: 14 amino acids. The CDR3 DNA reads TGTGCCAGCAGTTACAGGGCTAGCGGGGACGAGCAGTACTTC. Translation: CASSYRASGDEQYF.